This TCR beta chain was retrieved from a study of identical twins. Everyone who gave samples was a healthy Caucasian. CDR1 is MNHEY, CDR2 SMNVEV, per germline (reference sequence). There are 15 residues in the CDR3. V shed 0 bases, J shed 13 bases, and the junction held 9 bases outside the gene matches. Notes on the study in general: There was an excess of low generation probability in the out-of-frame alpha sequences that twins shared.

Template switching introduced a universal primer site, and the cDNA bore unique molecular identifiers. In TCRdb, the 5' RACE reads were re-called with MiXCR into one record per CDR3 protein. This table holds about 1.7 million distinct CDR3 sequences, under 35% found once. In this sample, this clonotype turned up once. What it binds is not known. This receptor was taken from a newborn girl in good health. The source material was cord blood. The V gene is TRBV27, the J gene TRBJ2-4; 10 bases are a match to TRBD1. CDR3 sequence: CASSLSRTGGYGQYF. In nucleotides, the CDR3 is TGTGCCAGCAGTTTATCCAGGACAGGGGGGTACGGGCAGTACTTC.